The TCR beta chain under discussion was sequenced for a study of blood T cell repertoires in COVID-19. Background on the study: Sites across the United States, Italy and Spain contributed samples from acute and convalescent COVID-19.

The assay was immunoSEQ multiplex PCR, and TCRdb's table has in-frame clones only and misses some. The table shows roughly 76,000 clones, with roughly 90% occurring only once. Material for sequencing was peripheral blood. This receptor was taken from a woman between 55 and 75 years old with active COVID-19.

CDR3 sequence reads: CASSQEGPGGAWDGKDEQYF. In DNA form, the CDR3 reads TGCGCCAGCAGCCAAGAGGGACCCGGCGGGGCTTGGGATGGGAAGGACGAGCAGTACTTC. The chain carries TRBV4-1 and TRBJ2-7, with TRBD2 as a possible D gene (6 bases). CDR1 and CDR2 from the germline V gene are MGHRA and YSYEKL. The CDR3 is 20 amino acids. The V gene lost 0 bases and the J gene lost 5 bases, with 29 bases spanning the gap.